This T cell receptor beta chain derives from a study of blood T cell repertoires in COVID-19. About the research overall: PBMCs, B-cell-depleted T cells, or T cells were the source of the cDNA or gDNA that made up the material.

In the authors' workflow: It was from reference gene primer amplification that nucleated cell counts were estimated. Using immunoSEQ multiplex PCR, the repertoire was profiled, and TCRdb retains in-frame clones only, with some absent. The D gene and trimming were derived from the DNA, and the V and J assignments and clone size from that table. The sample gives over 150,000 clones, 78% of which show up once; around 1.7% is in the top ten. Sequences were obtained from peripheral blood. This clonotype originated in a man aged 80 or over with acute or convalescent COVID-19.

CDR3 DNA: TGTGCCAGTAGGGACAGGGATCAGCCCCAGCATTTT. It translates to CASRDRDQPQHF. The chain is built from TRBV19 and TRBJ1-5; 8 nucleotides match TRBD1. Trimming cost V 6 bases and J 5 bases; bases outside gene matches: 0. The germline V gene encodes CDR1 LNHDA and CDR2 SQIVND (reference sequence). The CDR3 length is 12 residues.